This T cell receptor (beta chain) comes out of a study of blood T cells in healthy people across ages. Study-wide results and caveats: Naive and antigen-experienced cells were not separated, limiting conclusive comparison. Among T cells, TCR beta diversity per million cells dropped roughly linearly as age rose.

CDR3 length equals 14 residues. Trimming cost V 5 bases and J 2 bases, with 12 bases left between them. Germline CDR1 reads SGHRS; CDR2 reads YFSETQ. Total RNA was isolated from each sample in quantities of at least 6 micrograms. Primers used in a second PCR of about 6 to 11 cycles were a sample-barcoded 5' primer and a J-beta primer mix. The template-switch adaptor was a 5' adaptor with 12 random nucleotides. It tagged each cDNA molecule. From the 5' RACE reads, TCRdb called clonotypes with MiXCR, one entry per CDR3 protein. The sample includes 1.5 million to 2 million distinct CDR3 sequences, 40% to 55% of them seen just once. Details on this clonotype: Its antigen is unidentified.

The sequencing sample was made of blood. The chain couples TRBV5-1 to TRBJ2-3; possible D gene TRBD2, 5 bases. The sequence derives from a woman between 40 and 55 years old in good health. CDR3 bases: TGCGCCAGCAGATCCCGGGGATACACAGATACGCAGTATTTT. Protein: CASRSRGYTDTQYF.